Reported below is one T cell receptor (beta chain). The data derive from a study of blood T cell repertoires in COVID-19. Study-wide context: Both acute and convalescent COVID-19 samples were obtained from the United States, Italy and Spain. PBMCs, B-cell-depleted T cells, or T cells provided the cDNA or gDNA that made up the material.

The V gene end was trimmed by 7 bases and the J gene end by 3 bases; junction bases not matched to a gene: 9. The CDR3 runs to 16 residues. Per the germline V gene, CDR1 is GTSNPN and CDR2 is SVGIG (reference sequence). In the authors' workflow: How many nucleated cells were present was estimated from reference gene primer amplification. The protocol was immunoSEQ multiplex PCR, while the TCRdb copy is restricted to in-frame clones and leaves out a portion. Clone size and V and J calls were adopted from that table, with D and trimming inferred from the DNA. The sample contains over 250,000 clones, around 89% of which appear only once.

The receptor's source is a woman aged 60 to 75 with acute or convalescent COVID-19. The genes are TRBV30 and TRBJ2-4, with 13 bases matching TRBD2. Sequences were obtained from peripheral blood. CDR3 nucleotides: TGTGCCTCCTCTTCCCGACTAGCGGGGGGCAAAAACATTCAGTACTTC. Translating gives CASSSRLAGGKNIQYF.